The clone carrying this TCR beta chain occurred once. Its antigen remains unknown. Authors of the study amplified TCR beta CDR3 regions from RNA transcripts. During a first-round RT-PCR of the TCR CDR3, the HTBI primer set was used. A single record per CDR3 protein comes from TCRdb applying MiXCR to the multiplex PCR reads. The repertoire includes hundreds of thousands of distinct CDR3 sequences, roughly 25% of them detected once, and around 67% sits in the top ten. This sample stems from a study of T cells in Graves' hyperthyroidism and ophthalmopathy. Overall study: The authors collected peripheral blood at initial diagnosis, before any treatment.

The CDR3 is made up of 16 amino acids. V dropped 5 bases and J dropped 7; count of bases not matched to a gene: 16. Looked up from germline, CDR1 is MNHEY and CDR2 is SMNVEV (reference sequence). General study results and limits: Separation of ophthalmopathy from stable hyperthyroidism was achieved by a 13 V-J model. Ophthalmopathy prediction by the model preceded onset by a median roughly 6.3 months. Expanded thyroid clonotypes (above 0.001) were mostly also found in blood.

This TCR was recovered from a man over 45 with Graves' hyperthyroidism. Material for sequencing was blood. This sequence joins TRBV27 and TRBJ1-2, with 7 bases identical to TRBD1. DNA for the CDR3: TGTGCCAGCAGTCCGAGGGACAGCTTGGGGAGCGGTGGCTACACCTTC. Translation: CASSPRDSLGSGGYTF.